A selection of T cell receptor beta chains follows, all from one sample in a study of response to subunit inactivated influenza vaccine. TCRdb called the RT-PCR reads again in MiXCR, with one record for every CDR3 protein. This table has 650,000 to 800,000 distinct CDR3 sequences, approximately 18% appearing once. The starting material was PBMCs from blood, obtained roughly 5 days after vaccination. Receptors were obtained from a middle-aged man who received an inactivated influenza vaccine. The CDR3 runs from the conserved cysteine through the conserved F or W. Fields, in order: clone size, D gene, CDR3 length, V gene, J gene, CDR3 DNA, CDR3 protein. The D gene is left open where the match is weak. Size is omitted from some rows. Given values are once, few, many or a class for expanded clones.

.	.	14	TRBV20-1	TRBJ2-5	TGCAGTGCTAGAGTAACCGGGACCCAAGAGACCCAGTACTTC	CSARVTGTQETQYF
.	.	14	TRBV7-2	TRBJ1-2	TGTGCCAGTAACACCGGGAGAGTTAACTATGGCTACACCTTC	CASNTGRVNYGYTF
.	TRBD1	16	TRBV6-2/TRBV6-3	TRBJ2-7	TGTGCCAGCAGTTATATCCGGGACAGGAGAATCTACGAGCAGTACTTC	CASSYIRDRRIYEQYF
.	.	14	TRBV7-9	TRBJ1-2	TGTGACAGCGGAGAAGGCCAAGCTAACTATGGCTACACCTTC	CDSGEGQANYGYTF
few	.	15	TRBV28	TRBJ2-7	TGTGCCAGCAGGAAAAAAGGAGCAGGAACCTACGAGCAGTACTTC	CASRKKGAGTYEQYF
few	.	12	TRBV30	TRBJ2-5	TGTGCCTGGAGTAATCTGGTGGGGACCCAGTACTTC	CAWSNLVGTQYF
few	.	15	TRBV11-2	TRBJ1-3	TGTGCCAGCAGCTTAGACAAGGGGCCTGGAAACACCATATATTTT	CASSLDKGPGNTIYF
few	TRBD1	16	TRBV4-3	TRBJ1-2	TGCGCCAGCAGCCATACCACAGGGGGCACGGGGTATGGCTACACCTTC	CASSHTTGGTGYGYTF
few	TRBD1	14	TRBV29-1	TRBJ2-2	TGCAGCTTTGGACAGGGCGGAGGCACCGGGGAGCTGTTTTTT	CSFGQGGGTGELFF
.	.	14	TRBV6-5	TRBJ2-5	TGTGCCAGCAGTTACTCCATGGTACAAGAGACCCAGTACTTC	CASSYSMVQETQYF
.	.	12	TRBV7-9	TRBJ1-4	TGTGCCAGCTCCAAAGGGGGTGAAAAACTGTTTTTT	CASSKGGEKLFF
many	TRBD1	14	TRBV12-3/TRBV12-4	TRBJ2-1	TGTGCCAGCAGTCCCCAGGACAGGGGAAATGAGCAGTTCTTC	CASSPQDRGNEQFF
many	.	13	TRBV3-1	TRBJ2-2	TGTGCCAGCAGAGGGTCCTACACCGGGGAGCTGTTTTTT	CASRGSYTGELFF
many	TRBD2	15	TRBV5-1	TRBJ2-7	TGCGCCAGCAGCCTGGATGGGACTAGTTCCTACGAGCAGTACTTC	CASSLDGTSSYEQYF
.	TRBD2	17	TRBV7-8	TRBJ2-5	TGTGCCAGCAGCCCGGACAAGACTAGCGGCAATCGGGAGACCCAGTACTTC	CASSPDKTSGNRETQYF
few	TRBD2	16	TRBV20-1	TRBJ2-1	TGCAGTGCTAGAGGGGTCGGGAGGGCCCCTTACAATGAGCAGTTCTTC	CSARGVGRAPYNEQFF
.	.	12	TRBV20-1	TRBJ1-5	TGCAGTGCTACCTCTCCGGCTCAGCCCCAGCATTTT	CSATSPAQPQHF
.	TRBD2	17	TRBV6-1	TRBJ2-1	TGTGCCAGCAGTCATAGCGGGAGTAAAGGGTCCTACAATGAGCAGTTCTTC	CASSHSGSKGSYNEQFF
few	TRBD2	15	TRBV12-3/TRBV12-4	TRBJ2-1	TGTGCCAGCAGTTTAGTGCAACTAGCGGGCAATGAGCAGTTCTTC	CASSLVQLAGNEQFF
many	TRBD1	14	TRBV12-3/TRBV12-4	TRBJ2-5	TGTGCCAGCAGTCCCGGGACAGATCAAGAGACCCAGTACTTC	CASSPGTDQETQYF
.	.	14	TRBV6-2/TRBV6-3	TRBJ2-7	TGTGCCAGCAGTTACCCTACATTGAGCACGGACCAGTACTTC	CASSYPTLSTDQYF
.	TRBD2	14	TRBV5-6	TRBJ2-3	TGTGCCAGCAGTGAGGCTAGCGGGGCAGATACGCAGTATTTT	CASSEASGADTQYF
few	TRBD1	14	TRBV6-2/TRBV6-3	TRBJ1-1	TGTGCCAGCAGACCGGACAGGGTTGAAACTGAAGCTTTCTTT	CASRPDRVETEAFF
.	TRBD1	13	TRBV29-1	TRBJ1-5	TGCAGCGTTGTGCAGGGGGAAGATCAGCCCCAGCATTTT	CSVVQGEDQPQHF
.	TRBD2	15	TRBV5-5	TRBJ2-1	TGTGCCAGCAGCCCCCCAGCGGGAGGGTACAATGAGCAGTTCTTC	CASSPPAGGYNEQFF
.	TRBD1	13	TRBV5-1	TRBJ2-2	TGCGCCAGCAGCCACAGGGGAACCGGGGAGCTGTTTTTT	CASSHRGTGELFF
few	.	14	TRBV7-9	TRBJ2-7	TGTGCCAGCAGCCCGATTAAGAGCTCCTACGAGCAGTACTTC	CASSPIKSSYEQYF
few	TRBD2	16	TRBV7-9	TRBJ2-1	TGTGCCAGCAGCTCCCCGACTAGCGGGAGTATCCATGAGCAGTTCTTC	CASSSPTSGSIHEQFF
.	TRBD1	15	TRBV20-1	TRBJ2-3	TGCAGTGCTAGAGATCCGACAGGGAGCACAGATACGCAGTATTTT	CSARDPTGSTDTQYF
few	.	14	TRBV28	TRBJ2-3	TGTGCCAGCAGTTCGCCGGGGACCTTAGATACGCAGTATTTT	CASSSPGTLDTQYF